This note documents a single T cell receptor (beta chain) sequence. This record belongs to a study of blood T cell repertoires in COVID-19. The CDR3 is made up of 12 amino acids. CDR1 is MDHEN and CDR2 is SYDVKM in the germline V gene. Trimming took off 2 bases at V and 6 bases at J, with 7 bases between the two ends. In the study's own analysis: Using reference gene primer amplification, nucleated cell counts were estimated. Sequenced by immunoSEQ multiplex PCR; TCRdb stores in-frame clones only, minus some. D and trimming come from the DNA, and the V and J calls and clone size come from that table. The table lists about 140,000 clones, 85% to 90% of them singletons.

The rearrangement links TRBV28 to TRBJ1-2; a weak D match, TRBD1 (5 bases). The sequence was obtained from a human donor in a cohort sampled during active COVID-19. The sample comprised peripheral blood. This CDR3 reads CASSLPGDGYTF. In nucleotides, the CDR3 is TGTGCCAGCAGTTTACCGGGGGATGGCTACACCTTC.